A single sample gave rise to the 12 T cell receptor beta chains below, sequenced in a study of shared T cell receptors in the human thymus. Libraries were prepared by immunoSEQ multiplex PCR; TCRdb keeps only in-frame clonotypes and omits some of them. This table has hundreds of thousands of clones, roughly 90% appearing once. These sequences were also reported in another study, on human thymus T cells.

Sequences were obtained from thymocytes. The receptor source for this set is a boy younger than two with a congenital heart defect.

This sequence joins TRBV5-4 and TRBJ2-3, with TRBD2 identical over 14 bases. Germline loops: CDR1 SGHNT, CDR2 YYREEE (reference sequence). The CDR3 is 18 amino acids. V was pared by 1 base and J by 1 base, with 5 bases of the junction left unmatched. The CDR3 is CASSLPGLAGDRTDTQYF. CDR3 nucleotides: TGTGCCAGCAGCTTGCCGGGACTAGCGGGAGACCGCACAGATACGCAGTATTTT.

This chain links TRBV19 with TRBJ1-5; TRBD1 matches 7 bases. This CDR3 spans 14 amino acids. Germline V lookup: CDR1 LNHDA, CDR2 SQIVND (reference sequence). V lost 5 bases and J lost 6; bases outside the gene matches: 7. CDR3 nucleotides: TGTGCCAGTAGTTTAGGGGGCTTAGGTCAGCCCCAGCATTTT. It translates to CASSLGGLGQPQHF.

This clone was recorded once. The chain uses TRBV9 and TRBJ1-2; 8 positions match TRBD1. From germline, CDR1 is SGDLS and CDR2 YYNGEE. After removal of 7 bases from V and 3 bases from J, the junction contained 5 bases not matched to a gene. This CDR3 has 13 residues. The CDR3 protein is CASARQGHYGYTF. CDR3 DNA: TGTGCCAGCGCACGACAGGGGCACTATGGCTACACCTTC.

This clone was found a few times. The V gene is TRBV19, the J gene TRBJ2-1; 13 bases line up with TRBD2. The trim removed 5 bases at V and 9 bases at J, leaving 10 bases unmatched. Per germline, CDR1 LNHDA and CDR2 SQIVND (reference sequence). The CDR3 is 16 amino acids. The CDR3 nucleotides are TGTGCCAGTAGTCCCCGGACTAGCGGGAGACTGAGTGAGCAGTTCTTC. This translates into CASSPRTSGRLSEQFF.

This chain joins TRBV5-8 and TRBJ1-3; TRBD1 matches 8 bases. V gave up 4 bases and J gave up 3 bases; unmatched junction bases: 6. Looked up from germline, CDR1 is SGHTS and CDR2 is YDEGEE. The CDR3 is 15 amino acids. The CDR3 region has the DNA TGTGCCAGCAGCCCCGGACAGGGCAATGGAAACACCATATATTTT. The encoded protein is CASSPGQGNGNTIYF.

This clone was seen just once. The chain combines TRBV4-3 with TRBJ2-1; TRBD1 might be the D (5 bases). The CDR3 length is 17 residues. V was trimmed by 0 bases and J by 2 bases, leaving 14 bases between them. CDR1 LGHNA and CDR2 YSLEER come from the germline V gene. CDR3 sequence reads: CASSQDSGRAAYNEQFF. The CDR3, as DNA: TGCGCCAGCAGCCAAGATTCGGGCAGGGCGGCCTACAATGAGCAGTTCTTC.

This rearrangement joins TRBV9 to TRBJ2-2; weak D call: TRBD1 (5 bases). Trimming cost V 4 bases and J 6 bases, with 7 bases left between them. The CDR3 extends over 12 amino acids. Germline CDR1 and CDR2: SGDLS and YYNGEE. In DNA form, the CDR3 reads TGTGCCAGCAGCCAAGGGGCCGGGGAGCTGTTTTTT. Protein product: CASSQGAGELFF.

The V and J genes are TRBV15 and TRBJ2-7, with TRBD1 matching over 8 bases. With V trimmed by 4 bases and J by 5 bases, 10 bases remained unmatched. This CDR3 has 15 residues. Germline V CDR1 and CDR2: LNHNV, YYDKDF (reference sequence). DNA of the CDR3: TGTGCCACCAGCACCCCTCGGGGACAGGCCCACGAGCAGTACTTC. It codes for CATSTPRGQAHEQYF.

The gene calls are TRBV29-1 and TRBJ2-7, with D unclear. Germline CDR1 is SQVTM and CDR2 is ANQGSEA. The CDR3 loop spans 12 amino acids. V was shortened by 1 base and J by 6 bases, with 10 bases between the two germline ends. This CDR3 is CSVEGQVGEQYF. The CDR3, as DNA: TGCAGCGTTGAAGGCCAGGTCGGCGAGCAGTACTTC.

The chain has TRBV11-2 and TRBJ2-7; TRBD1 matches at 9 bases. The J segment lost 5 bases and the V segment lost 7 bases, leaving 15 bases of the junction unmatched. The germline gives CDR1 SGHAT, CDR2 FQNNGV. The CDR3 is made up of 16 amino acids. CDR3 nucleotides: TGTGCCAGCAACTCAAACCCAACAGGGGGCATGGACGAGCAGTACTTC. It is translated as CASNSNPTGGMDEQYF. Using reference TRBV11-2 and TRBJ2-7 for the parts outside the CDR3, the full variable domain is EAGVAQSPRYKIIEKRQSVAFWCNPISGHATLYWYQQILGQGPKLLIQFQNNGVVDDSQLPKDRFSAERLKGVDSTLKIQPAKLEDSAVYLCASNSNPTGGMDEQYFGPGTRLTVT.

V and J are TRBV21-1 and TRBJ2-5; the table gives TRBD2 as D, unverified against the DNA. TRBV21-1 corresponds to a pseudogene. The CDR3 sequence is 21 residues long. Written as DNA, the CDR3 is TGTGCCAGCAGCAAAGCGGGGAAAATCCCTAGCGGGAGGGTTCCCCAAGAGACCCAGTACTTC. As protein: CASSKAGKIPSGRVPQETQYF.

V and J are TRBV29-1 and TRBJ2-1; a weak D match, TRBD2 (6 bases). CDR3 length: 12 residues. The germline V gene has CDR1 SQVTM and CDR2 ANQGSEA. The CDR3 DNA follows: TGCACCGGTAGTAGCGGTTACAATGAGCAGTTCTTC. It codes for CTGSSGYNEQFF.